The 8 T cell receptor beta chains below were found in one sample sequenced in a study of response to subunit inactivated influenza vaccine. Each CDR3 protein is one row after TCRdb ran MiXCR on the RT-PCR reads. There are roughly 650,000 distinct CDR3 sequences in the sample; about 14% occur only once, and approximately 7.6% lies in the top ten. Sequenced material: PBMCs from blood, taken 14 to 15 days before vaccination. Receptors were obtained from a man in his forties or fifties who received an inactivated influenza vaccine.

This clonotype was counted many times. V and J are TRBV5-1 and TRBJ2-3; possibly TRBD1 for D (5 bases). CDR3 length: 13 amino acids. The germline gives CDR1 SGHRS, CDR2 YFSETQ. V was shortened by 0 bases and J by 6 bases, with 8 bases between the two germline ends. CDR3 residues: CASSLDRTDTQYF. The DNA of the CDR3 is TGCGCCAGCAGCTTGGACAGGACCGATACGCAGTATTTT.

This clonotype was seen ten or more times. The gene calls are TRBV20-1 and TRBJ1-5, with a tentative D call TRBD1 (5 bases). The CDR3 totals 14 residues. CDR1 is DFQATT and CDR2 is SNEGSKA in the germline V gene (reference sequence). V lost 5 bases, J lost 9 bases, and 20 bases lay in between. CDR3 loop: CSARQGPPSMPQHF. CDR3 DNA: TGCAGTGCTCGGCAGGGACCGCCGTCCATGCCCCAGCATTTT.

This clonotype was observed a few times. This sequence joins TRBV4-1 and TRBJ2-7; weak D call: TRBD1 (5 bases). Looked up from germline, CDR1 is MGHRA and CDR2 is YSYEKL. The CDR3 consists of 13 residues. V was trimmed by 4 bases and J by 4 bases, leaving 11 bases between them. The DNA of the CDR3 is TGCGCCAGCAGCCTTTCGGACAAGTACGAGCAGTACTTC. Protein sequence: CASSLSDKYEQYF.

This clonotype showed up many times. The rearrangement joins TRBV20-1 to TRBJ2-1; 14 bases are shared with TRBD2. The CDR3 runs to 17 residues. Trimming at V came to 6 bases and at J to 3 bases, leaving 10 bases not matched to a gene. CDR1 DFQATT and CDR2 SNEGSKA come from the germline V gene (reference sequence). CDR3 loop: CSASGLAGGIYYNEQFF. The CDR3 DNA reads TGCAGTGCATCCGGACTAGCGGGGGGCATATACTACAATGAGCAGTTCTTC.

This clonotype was counted only a few times. The chain links TRBV2 to TRBJ1-2; a possible D gene is TRBD1 (5 bases). Trimming stripped 4 bases from V and 4 bases from J, with 16 bases between. CDR1 is SNHLY and CDR2 is FYNNEI in the germline V gene. The CDR3 sequence is 15 residues long. In DNA, the CDR3 is TGTGCCAGCAGTGCCGCCCAGGGACGGAGCTATGGCTACACCTTC. Its protein product is CASSAAQGRSYGYTF.

The V and J genes are TRBV20-1 and TRBJ1-5, with TRBD1 matching over 8 bases. The CDR3 totals 13 residues. Germline values: CDR1 DFQATT, CDR2 SNEGSKA (reference sequence). After removal of 5 bases from V and 5 bases from J, the junction contained 5 bases not matched to a gene. The CDR3 coding sequence is TGCAGTGCTTTGGACAGGGTGGATCAGCCCCAGCATTTT. Translating it yields CSALDRVDQPQHF.

This chain links TRBV5-6 with TRBJ2-4; 8 bases map to TRBD1. The CDR3 is made up of 17 amino acids. Germline values: CDR1 SGHDT, CDR2 YYEEEE. Trimming cost V 4 bases and J 6 bases; bases outside gene matches: 15. For the CDR3, the DNA is TGTGCCAGCAGCACAGGGAATACACCGGGACAGGCAAACATTCAGTACTTC. Encoded protein: CASSTGNTPGQANIQYF. Filled out from reference TRBV5-6 and TRBJ2-4, the complete variable domain reads DAGVTQSPTHLIKTRGQQVTLRCSPKSGHDTVSWYQQALGQGPQFIFQYYEEEERQRGNFPDRFSGHQFPNYSSELNVNALLLGDSALYLCASSTGNTPGQANIQYFGAGTRLSVL.

This clonotype has just a few counts. This sequence joins TRBV4-3 and TRBJ2-1; 9 bases are shared with TRBD2. V dropped 0 bases and J dropped 5; count of bases not matched to a gene: 14. The CDR3 sequence is 19 residues long. CDR1 is LGHNA, CDR2 YSLEER, per germline. This chain's CDR3 is CASSQDRGMRGGRNNEQFF. CDR3 in DNA: TGCGCCAGCAGCCAAGATCGGGGTATGCGGGGGGGCCGGAACAATGAGCAGTTCTTC.